This T cell receptor beta chain was documented in a study of T cells after yellow fever vaccination. Study at large: Fractions of limited cellularity were prepared by means of SMART-Seq v4 Ultra Low Input.

Via MiXCR, TCRdb re-called the 5' RACE reads, giving one row per CDR3 protein. The table has just under 600,000 distinct CDR3 sequences, roughly 13% seen once. Note on this clonotype: Antigen: not known.

The ends lost 5 bases at V and 5 bases at J; junction bases unmatched: 8. Germline assignment: CDR1 MNHEY and CDR2 SVGEGT. The length of the CDR3 is 15 residues. Broader study findings: Researchers cautioned that FACS-sorted repertoires could harbor abundant clonotypes contaminating from the bulk population. Reappearing after the booster were most of the clones from primary vaccination (around 95% CD4, around 90% CD8).

This rearrangement joins TRBV6-2 or TRBV6-3 to TRBJ1-5; 8 nucleotides match TRBD1. The TCR originated in a man between 25 and 39 years old who received the YFV17D yellow fever vaccine. The sequencing here drew on PBMCs, taken on the day of the yellow fever booster vaccination. The CDR3 DNA reads TGTGCCAGCAGTACTCGGACAGGGACGTATCAGCCCCAGCATTTT. Translating gives CASSTRTGTYQPQHF.